The 3 T cell receptor beta chains below all came from one sample that was sequenced in a study of blood T cell repertoires in COVID-19 (dated by TCRdb to between 2020 and 2021). Libraries were built with the immunoSEQ multiplex PCR assay. TCRdb limited this immuneACCESS table to in-frame rearrangements with V and J called. A share of clones is missing; checked studies link under half to unresolved V genes, and the rest is unexplained. Counted in this sample were about 200,000 clones; roughly 90% of them appeared once. The top ten constitute 1.5% to 2% of the sample. Sequencing was carried out using peripheral blood. The receptors derive from a man aged 18-30 years with active or convalescent COVID-19.

The chain has TRBV25-1 and TRBJ2-2, with D perhaps TRBD2 (5 bases). The germline V and J ends were trimmed by 5 bases and 4 bases, with 14 bases remaining between them. The CDR3 is 15 amino acids. Germline CDR1 reads MGHDK; CDR2 reads SYGVNS. CDR3 loop: CASSTLEAVTGELFF. The CDR3 DNA follows: TGTGCCAGCAGTACCCTGGAGGCGGTCACCGGGGAGCTGTTTTTT.

J is TRBJ1-5 and V is TRBV7-9; 7 bases align to TRBD1. J gave up 6 bases and V 1 base, and 6 bases lay outside the gene matches. This CDR3 has 15 residues. Germline loops: CDR1 SEHNR, CDR2 FQNEAQ (reference sequence). The CDR3 coding sequence is TGTGCCAGCAGCTTAGGGACAGGAGGGAGTCAGCCCCAGCATTTT. Its translation is CASSLGTGGSQPQHF.

The chain couples TRBV2 to TRBJ2-1, with a weak D call TRBD2 (6 bases). The CDR3 totals 14 residues. Germline CDR1 SNHLY, CDR2 FYNNEI. V was cut by 3 bases and J by 3 bases, with 9 bases left in between. CDR3 in DNA: TGTGCCAGCAGTGAGTTGCGGGACTACAATGAGCAGTTCTTC. It encodes CASSELRDYNEQFF.